The clone carrying this T cell receptor beta chain was seen more than once but under ten times. In the original analysis: Using reference gene primer amplification, nucleated cell counts were estimated. The assay was immunoSEQ multiplex PCR, and TCRdb's table has in-frame clones only and misses some. V and J calls and clone size are those listed in that table; D and trimming were worked out from the DNA. The data contain around 150,000 clones, about four fifths of them seen just once; the ten biggest clones take up around 14%. The V end was cut by 5 bases, the J end by 4 bases, with 9 bases between. Germline-derived CDR1 and CDR2 are GTSNPN and SVGIG (reference sequence). This CDR3 region has 12 residues. The data were taken from a study of blood T cell repertoires in COVID-19. Study in general: The study drew acute and convalescent COVID-19 samples from the United States, Italy and Spain. In each case, the material was cDNA or gDNA derived from T cells, B-cell-depleted T cells, or PBMCs.

The sample was peripheral blood. V and J are TRBV30 and TRBJ1-3; D not resolved. The TCR sequence derives from a woman aged 80 or over with acute or convalescent COVID-19. The DNA for the CDR3 is TGTGCCTGGTCCCGCAGGGGAAACACCATATATTTT. This encodes CAWSRRGNTIYF.